This is a list of T cell receptor beta chains from one sample in a study of T cells after yellow fever vaccination. TCRdb re-called the 5' RACE reads with MiXCR, one entry per CDR3 protein. The repertoire holds 100,000 to 150,000 distinct CDR3 sequences, with under 8% as singletons. This specimen consisted of CD4+ T cells sorted from PBMCs, obtained more than 8 days after the first yellow fever vaccination. Receptors originate from a man aged 18 to 29 who received the YFV17D yellow fever vaccine. Both conserved end residues are part of each CDR3. The D gene is left open where the match is weak. A row's size may be missing; if present it is once, few, many or a size class.

d_call j_call v_call clone_size cdr3_nt cdr3_aa
NA TRBJ1-1 TRBV10-3 many TGTGCCATCAGTGAGTCGAGGGGGAACACTGAAGCTTTCTTT CAISESRGNTEAFF
TRBD1 TRBJ1-4 TRBV7-9 many TGTGCCAGCAGCTCAGGGGACAGGGACGAAAAACTGTTTTTT CASSSGDRDEKLFF
NA TRBJ1-1 TRBV6-5 NA TGTGCCAGCAGTTACTCCAGGGACACTGAAGCTTTCTTT CASSYSRDTEAFF
NA TRBJ2-2 TRBV3-1 many TGTGCCAGCAGCCTCGCTCAGAGTAACACCGGGGAGCTGTTTTTT CASSLAQSNTGELFF
NA TRBJ1-4 TRBV7-2 many TGTGCCAGCAGCCCACGGGTGGGTGGTGCAGGGGAAAAACTGTTTTTT CASSPRVGGAGEKLFF
NA TRBJ2-3 TRBV18 many TGTGCCAGCTCACCACTTTACCCAACCTCCACAGGGCCAGATACGCAGTATTTT CASSPLYPTSTGPDTQYF
NA TRBJ2-2 TRBV15 many TGTGCCACCAGCAAATTAGGGGAGCTGTTTTTT CATSKLGELFF
NA TRBJ1-1 TRBV4-3 few TGCGCCAGCAGCCAAGGCCAGGGCTATGAAGCTTTCTTT CASSQGQGYEAFF
NA TRBJ2-3 TRBV5-1 many TGCGCCAGCAGCACGGTCGGGGGCACAGATACGCAGTATTTT CASSTVGGTDTQYF
TRBD1 TRBJ1-5 TRBV6-2/TRBV6-3 many TGTGCCAGCAGAAATACAGGGGGCGGACAGCCCCAGCATTTT CASRNTGGGQPQHF
NA TRBJ2-6 TRBV7-2 many TGTGCCAGCAGCCACCAAGACGGGGCCAACGTCCTGACTTTC CASSHQDGANVLTF